This is a list of T cell receptor beta chains from one sample in a study of T cells in Graves' hyperthyroidism and ophthalmopathy. TCRdb ran MiXCR on the multiplex PCR reads and lists one entry per CDR3 protein. The table has 300,000 to 400,000 distinct CDR3 sequences, around 15% seen once. The source material was blood. Receptors originate from a woman aged 25 to 39 with Graves' ophthalmopathy. Each CDR3 is given with its conserved first and last residue. The D gene is left open where the match is weak. Rows may omit the clone size; those that give it use once, few, many or a size class.

v_gene	abundance	j_gene	d_gene	CDR3aa	CDR3nt
TRBV30	many	TRBJ1-6	TRBD1	CAWRVDRVSPLHF	TGTGCCTGGAGAGTAGACAGGGTGTCACCCCTCCACTTT
TRBV7-9	many	TRBJ2-3	-	CASSPRDPLQRQYF	TGTGCCAGCAGCCCCCGGGACCCACTCCAGAGGCAGTATTTT
TRBV2	many	TRBJ2-2	-	CASTEQGPNTGELFF	TGTGCCAGCACCGAGCAGGGTCCGAACACCGGGGAGCTGTTTTTT
TRBV5-6	-	TRBJ2-3	-	CASSIVVRGSTDTQYF	TGTGCCAGCAGCATAGTAGTACGAGGAAGCACAGATACGCAGTATTTT
TRBV30	many	TRBJ2-3	-	CAWSVRGAWTDTQYF	TGTGCCTGGAGTGTACGGGGGGCTTGGACAGATACGCAGTATTTT
TRBV11-2	many	TRBJ1-1	-	CASSLEWVGGATEAFF	TGTGCCAGCAGCTTAGAATGGGTGGGGGGGGCCACTGAAGCTTTCTTT
TRBV11-1	many	TRBJ1-1	-	CASSFINRPRPNTEAFF	TGTGCCAGCAGCTTCATAAACCGGCCCAGACCGAACACTGAAGCTTTCTTT
TRBV4-1	-	TRBJ2-3	TRBD2	CANSQDQGGSQPQYF	TGCGCCAACAGCCAAGATCAGGGAGGGAGCCAGCCCCAGTATTTT
TRBV20-1	many	TRBJ1-6	-	CSAVGTPGSPLHF	TGCAGTGCTGTCGGGACTCCGGGGTCACCCCTCCACTTT
TRBV7-8	many	TRBJ1-1	-	CASSAVILQGNTEAFF	TGTGCCAGCAGCGCCGTAATACTACAGGGGAACACTGAAGCTTTCTTT
TRBV7-9	many	TRBJ2-2	-	CASTQQGTGELFF	TGTGCCAGCACTCAGCAGGGGACCGGGGAGCTGTTTTTT